A selection of T cell receptor beta chains follows, all from one sample in a study of sequential checkpoint blockade in melanoma. Here immunoSEQ multiplex PCR was the method, and the copy in TCRdb shows in-frame clones only, minus some. The profile shows about 5,000 clones, about 59% of them singletons. The sample was CD8+ T cells sorted from blood (inferred from file names), taken from a patient given nivolumab and ipilimumab in sequence. The source of these receptors is a human donor with melanoma. CDR3s include the opening cysteine and the closing phenylalanine or tryptophan. D genes are given only for firm matches. A clone size is listed for some rows: how often the clone was seen (once, few, many), or a class if it is expanded.

TRBJ1-2,TRBD1,TRBV7-9,.,CASSPTGTGGYSYGYTF
TRBJ2-7,.,TRBV2,.,CASRGARPYEQYF
TRBJ2-7,.,TRBV5-1,few,CASSLDGGQSHEQYF
TRBJ2-1,TRBD1,TRBV14,.,CASSPPETGPYNEQFF
TRBJ2-1,TRBD2,TRBV11-2,.,CASRSPGLAGGSYNEQFF
TRBJ2-3,TRBD2,TRBV6-1,few,CASSDASGGVDTQYF
TRBJ2-1,TRBD2,TRBV29-1,.,CSVEVGLADNEQFF
TRBJ1-2,.,TRBV27,.,CASSLSMGVGYTF
TRBJ2-3,TRBD2,TRBV5-4,.,CASSYRTSGASDTQYF
TRBJ1-5,TRBD1,TRBV7-2,few,CASSLTGTGGRQPQHF
TRBJ1-3,.,TRBV7-2,few,CASSLEGAFSGNTIYF
TRBJ2-3,TRBD2,TRBV9,medium-sized,CASSVLAGTDTQYF
TRBJ1-1,.,TRBV7-3,.,CASSLGQLPGPDF
TRBJ1-2,.,TRBV15,.,CATSRDAGGYGYTF
TRBJ1-2,.,TRBV7-8,.,CASSLASQAAYTF
TRBJ1-2,.,TRBV28,.,CASSLMGNSYGYTF
TRBJ2-7,TRBD1,TRBV4-3,once,CASSQDGTGVTYEQYF
TRBJ2-3,TRBD2,TRBV7-6,.,CASSLAPSGGQATDTQYF
TRBJ2-1,TRBD2,TRBV6-5,few,CASSSGLAGYEQFF
TRBJ2-5,TRBD2,TRBV4-1,.,CASSQVSGGQETQYF
TRBJ2-1,.,TRBV5-4,.,CASSTTREQFF
TRBJ1-2,.,TRBV6-5,.,CASSYFPQGGYTF
TRBJ2-7,.,TRBV4-3,.,CASSQETATYEQYF
TRBJ2-1,TRBD1,TRBV11-2,once,CASSTPMTGGKDEQFF
TRBJ1-5,.,TRBV4-1,large,CASSQGTEHSNQPQHF
TRBJ2-7,.,TRBV19,few,CASSIGGVAYEQYF